What follows describes a single T cell receptor (beta chain). Genomic DNA in a quantity of about 2 micrograms was derived from cryopreserved PBMCs for TCR beta libraries. Data came from immunoSEQ multiplex PCR; TCRdb stores just in-frame clones and leaves some out. In the table there are about 92,000 clones, 60% to 80% of which are singletons. This sample was taken from a study of cytotoxic CD8 clonotypes in ibrutinib-treated CLL. Overall study context: After treatment lasting a median 12 months, range 6 to 36, response samples were collected.

This CDR3 contains 12 residues. Looked up from germline, CDR1 is SGHRS and CDR2 is YFSETQ. V was shortened by 6 bases and J by 0 bases, with 1 base between the two germline ends. The source is a human donor with chronic lymphocytic leukemia. Sequenced material: PBMCs, taken after 24 months of ibrutinib treatment. The chain uses TRBV5-1 and TRBJ2-6; the D is unclear. CDR3 in amino acids: CASNSGANVLTF. The CDR3 DNA reads TGCGCCAGCAACTCTGGGGCCAACGTCCTGACTTTC. The full variable domain, in which reference TRBV5-1 and TRBJ2-6 provide the parts outside the CDR3, is KAGVTQTPRYLIKTRGQQVTLSCSPISGHRSVSWYQQTPGQGLQFLFEYFSETQRNKGNFPGRFSGRQFSNSRSEMNVSTLELGDSALYLCASNSGANVLTFGAGSRLTVL.